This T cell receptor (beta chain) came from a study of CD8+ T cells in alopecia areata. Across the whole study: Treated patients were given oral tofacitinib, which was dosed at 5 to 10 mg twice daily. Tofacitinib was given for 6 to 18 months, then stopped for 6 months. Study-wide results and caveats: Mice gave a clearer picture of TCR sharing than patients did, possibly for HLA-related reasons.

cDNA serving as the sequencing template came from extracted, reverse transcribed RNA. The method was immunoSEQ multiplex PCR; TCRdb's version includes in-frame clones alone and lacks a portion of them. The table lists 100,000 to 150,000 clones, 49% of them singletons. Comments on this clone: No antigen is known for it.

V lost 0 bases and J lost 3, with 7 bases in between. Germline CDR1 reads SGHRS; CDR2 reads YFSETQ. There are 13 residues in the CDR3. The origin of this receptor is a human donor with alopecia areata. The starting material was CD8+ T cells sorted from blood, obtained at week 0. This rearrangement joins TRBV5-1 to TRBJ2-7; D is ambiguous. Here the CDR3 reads CASSLGDRYEQYF. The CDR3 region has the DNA TGCGCCAGCAGCTTGGGTGATCGCTACGAGCAGTACTTC.